What follows are 30 T cell receptor beta chains derived from one specimen sequenced in a study of T cells after posttransplantation cyclophosphamide (TCRdb year 2016). Library preparation employed the immunoSEQ multiplex PCR assay. TCRdb provides this immuneACCESS table in a form limited to in-frame rearrangements. Some clones are lacking; in checked studies, under half of them reflect an unresolved V gene, and why the rest are absent is not known. There are tens of thousands of clones in this sample, and none of them is a singleton. Approximately 1.5% of the sample is taken by the ten largest. Sequenced input: PBMCs. Receptors originate from a man over 45 in good health, CMV-negative, and a related stem cell transplant donor.

In this sample, this clone turned up many times. The V gene is TRBV6-1, the J gene TRBJ2-7, with 9 bases fitting TRBD1. Looked up from germline, CDR1 is MNHNS and CDR2 is SASEGT. The CDR3 loop spans 13 amino acids. The junction had 8 bases not matched to a gene; V was cut back by 10 bases and J by 4 bases. The CDR3 is CATRGQGTYEQYF. The CDR3, as DNA: TGTGCCACCCGCGGACAGGGGACTTACGAGCAGTACTTC.

This clone has ten or more counts. The gene calls are TRBV28 and TRBJ1-3, with D perhaps matching TRBD1 (5 bases). The V gene's germline CDR1 is MDHEN and CDR2 SYDVKM. CDR3 length equals 13 residues. V lost 2 bases and J lost 4, with 6 bases in between. The CDR3 loop is CASSLDSGNTIYF. In nucleotides, the CDR3 is TGTGCCAGCAGTTTAGACAGCGGAAACACCATATATTTT.

This clone was detected ten times or more. The chain couples TRBV27 to TRBJ2-4; TRBD1 matches 7 bases. Trimming took 6 bases from V and 5 from J; bases not matched to a gene: 10. This CDR3 comprises 15 residues. CDR1 and CDR2 (germline): MNHEY, SMNVEV (reference sequence). CDR3 DNA: TGTGCCAGCAGCCGAAAAGGGGACAGCCAAAACATTCAGTACTTC. The encoded protein is CASSRKGDSQNIQYF.

This clone has at least ten counts. The rearrangement uses TRBV23-1 and TRBJ1-1, with D maybe TRBD1 (6 bases). TRBV23-1 is assigned to the ORF class and has an uncertain function. Trimming took 2 bases from V and 1 from J, leaving 11 bases between them. The CDR3 is 15 amino acids. CDR3 coding DNA: TGCGCCAGCAGTCAACGGGACACCCGGAACACTGAAGCTTTCTTT. This sequence encodes CASSQRDTRNTEAFF.

At least ten counts were recorded for this clone. The chain recombines TRBV7-8 with TRBJ1-5; D remains unclear. The CDR3 has 15 amino acids. CDR1 and CDR2 from the germline V gene are SGHVS and FQNEAQ. With 4 bases removed from V and 0 bases from J, the gap between germline ends came to 10 bases. The CDR3 DNA reads as TGTGCCAGCAGCTCTGGGCAGCATAGCAATCAGCCCCAGCATTTT. It codes for CASSSGQHSNQPQHF.

This clone was seen many times. This chain joins TRBV4-1 and TRBJ2-2; no clear D gene. V was cut by 3 bases and J by 10 bases, with 6 bases left in between. CDR1 is MGHRA and CDR2 is YSYEKL in the germline V gene. There are 11 residues in the CDR3. Here the CDR3 reads CASSHQEELFF. The CDR3 nucleotides read TGCGCCAGCAGCCATCAGGAGGAGCTGTTTTTT.

This clone was recorded at least ten times. The gene calls are TRBV6-6 and TRBJ1-6, with D uncertain. CDR3 length equals 15 residues. V gave up 6 bases and J gave up 2 bases, with 11 bases separating them. CDR1 and CDR2 (germline): MNHNY, SVGAGI (reference sequence). The CDR3: CASSSRNAYNSPLHF. CDR3 coding DNA: TGTGCCAGCAGCTCCAGAAATGCCTATAATTCACCCCTCCACTTT.

In this sample, this clone turned up many times. The chain uses TRBV7-3 and TRBJ2-5; 8 nucleotides match TRBD1. Germline V gene lookup returns CDR1 SGHTA and CDR2 FQGTGA. V lost 4 bases to trimming and J lost 5 bases; unmatched junction nucleotides: 3. The CDR3 spans 13 residues. CDR3 in amino acids: CASSSGQGETQYF. The CDR3 nucleotides read TGTGCCAGCAGCTCTGGACAGGGCGAGACCCAGTACTTC.

This clone was detected ten times or more. The CDR3 bases are TGTGCCAGCAGCCAGACAGAAAACTACGAGCAGTACTTC. Translating it yields CASSQTENYEQYF. The rearrangement uses TRBV6-5 and TRBJ2-7; D might be TRBD1 (5 bases). Trimming shortened V by 6 bases and J by 3 bases, and 12 bases separated the two germline ends. The CDR3 is 13 amino acids. The V gene's germline CDR1 is MNHEY and CDR2 SVGAGI.

This clone appeared many times. The J gene is TRBJ1-4, the V gene TRBV14; TRBD1 matches 8 bases. The V segment lost 1 base and the J segment 8 bases; nucleotides outside the gene matches: 3. CDR3 length: 14 amino acids. Germline-derived CDR1 and CDR2 are SGHDN and FVKESK. In DNA, the CDR3 is TGTGCCAGCAGCCAAGGGACAGGGAGAGAAAAACTGTTTTTT. Translation gives CASSQGTGREKLFF.

The table lists this clone with many counts. This chain connects TRBV10-1 to TRBJ2-3; TRBD2 matches at 9 bases. This CDR3 is 13 amino acids long. Germline CDR1 WNHNN, CDR2 SYGVQD (reference sequence). J lost 2 bases, V lost 9 bases, and 3 bases had no gene match. The CDR3 DNA reads as TGCGCCAGTACTAGCGGGTTCACAGATACGCAGTATTTT. It encodes CASTSGFTDTQYF.

This clone was seen at least ten times. The genes are TRBV28 and TRBJ2-3, with 11 nucleotides matching TRBD2. This CDR3 has 18 amino acids. J gave up 0 bases and V 8 bases, and 13 bases lay outside the gene matches. Germline V CDR1 and CDR2: MDHEN, SYDVKM. CDR3 region: CASYSKGTSGKSTDTQYF. CDR3 DNA: TGTGCCAGCTACTCTAAGGGGACTAGCGGAAAAAGCACAGATACGCAGTATTTT.

This clone was counted ten times or more. The chain has TRBV7-3 and TRBJ1-2; D might be TRBD1 (5 bases). CDR1 is SGHTA and CDR2 is FQGTGA in the germline V gene. The CDR3 sequence is 14 residues long. Between the trimmed V and J ends, which lost 5 bases and 4 bases, there was a span of 14 bases. The CDR3 loop is CASSPSGGTYGYTF. The CDR3 bases are TGTGCCAGCAGCCCAAGTGGAGGGACCTATGGCTACACCTTC.

This clone was seen at least ten times. The chain joins TRBV19 to TRBJ2-1, with 14 bases that match TRBD2. V shed 2 bases, J shed 0 bases, and the junction held 6 bases outside the gene matches. CDR1 and CDR2 from the germline V gene are LNHDA and SQIVND (reference sequence). The CDR3 runs to 19 residues. The CDR3 region is CASSIWTSGGSFSYNEQFF. As DNA, the CDR3 is TGTGCCAGTAGTATATGGACTAGCGGGGGGTCATTCTCCTACAATGAGCAGTTCTTC.

This clone was counted at least ten times. The J gene is TRBJ1-4, the V gene TRBV5-1, with TRBD1 matching over 7 bases. Losses at the gene ends were 0 bases for V and 0 bases for J; bases not matched to a gene: 2. This CDR3 contains 16 residues. Germline CDR1 and CDR2: SGHRS and YFSETQ. The CDR3 sequence: CASSLDRGATNEKLFF. DNA of the CDR3: TGCGCCAGCAGCTTGGACAGGGGTGCAACTAATGAAAAACTGTTTTTT.

This clone was picked up many times. The chain carries TRBV6-6 and TRBJ1-6, with 10 bases identical to TRBD1. Per germline, CDR1 MNHNY and CDR2 SVGAGI (reference sequence). The ends lost 8 bases at V and 9 bases at J; junction bases unmatched: 10. CDR3 length: 15 residues. DNA of the CDR3: TGTGCCAGCGGTCCGGGACAGGGGATATCTTCACCCCTCCACTTT. Its translation is CASGPGQGISSPLHF.

This clone was recorded at least ten times. The chain uses TRBV5-1 and TRBJ2-3; 7 bases match TRBD2. This CDR3 comprises 15 residues. Trimming took 4 bases from V and 7 from J; bases not matched to a gene: 12. Germline CDR1 and CDR2: SGHRS and YFSETQ. Written as DNA, the CDR3 is TGCGCCAGCAGCGGCACGGGACTATCAGTGAATACGCAGTATTTT. Amino acids: CASSGTGLSVNTQYF.

This clone was counted at least ten times. V usage is TRBV27 and J usage is TRBJ1-5; D gene uncertain. Germline V lookup: CDR1 MNHEY, CDR2 SMNVEV (reference sequence). There are 14 residues in the CDR3. Between the trimmed V and J ends, which lost 7 bases and 4 bases, there was a span of 14 bases. CDR3 in DNA: TGTGCCAGCACCATCGGGATTTTTAATCAGCCCCAGCATTTT. It is translated as CASTIGIFNQPQHF.

This clone has a count of ten or more. The chain links TRBV10-2 to TRBJ2-1; D not resolved. Between the trimmed V and J ends, which lost 7 bases and 5 bases, there was a span of 12 bases. Per germline, CDR1 WSHSY and CDR2 SAAADI. The length of the CDR3 is 13 residues. The CDR3 here is CASTATSDNEQFF. CDR3 coding DNA: TGCGCCAGCACCGCTACGTCCGACAATGAGCAGTTCTTC.

This clone was picked up many times. The chain carries TRBV10-1 and TRBJ2-7, with D tentatively TRBD2 (6 bases). The V end was cut by 3 bases, the J end by 5 bases, with 11 bases between. There are 13 residues in the CDR3. In germline, CDR1 is WNHNN, CDR2 SYGVQD (reference sequence). The CDR3 DNA sequence: TGCGCCAGCAGTGAATACGGGGGTAACGAGCAGTACTTC. Protein: CASSEYGGNEQYF.

This clone was seen ten or more times. The chain joins TRBV6-6 to TRBJ2-7; perhaps TRBD1 as D (6 bases). V shed 11 bases and J shed 0 bases, with 17 bases lying between them. The CDR3 has 14 amino acids. Germline V CDR1 and CDR2: MNHNY, SVGAGI (reference sequence). CDR3 DNA: TGTGCCTCCGGTCGGCAGGGGAGCTCCTACGAGCAGTACTTC. Protein sequence: CASGRQGSSYEQYF.

This clone showed up many times. The rearrangement uses TRBV19 and TRBJ2-7, with a possible D match to TRBD2 (5 bases). Trimming left V 1 base short and J 3 bases short, with 13 bases between. The CDR3 has 15 amino acids. Germline V gene lookup returns CDR1 LNHDA and CDR2 SQIVND (reference sequence). The CDR3 DNA follows: TGTGCCAGTAGTATAGTCCCGGGGATCGTCTACGAGCAGTACTTC. It is translated as CASSIVPGIVYEQYF.

The gene calls are TRBV29-1 and TRBJ2-1, with a tentative D call TRBD2 (6 bases). Germline V gives CDR1 SQVTM, CDR2 ANQGSEA. The length of the CDR3 is 13 residues. V dropped 7 bases and J dropped 4 bases, with 14 bases sitting between them. The CDR3, as DNA: TGCAGCGCCGTCGGGAGCCTTTACAATGAGCAGTTCTTC. Translated: CSAVGSLYNEQFF.

This clone was seen repeatedly, ten times or more. The chain uses TRBV10-2 and TRBJ2-5; a possible D gene is TRBD2 (6 bases). V lost 8 bases to trimming and J lost 5 bases, with 15 bases between them. This CDR3 has 13 residues. Per the germline V gene, CDR1 is WSHSY and CDR2 is SAAADI. The CDR3 loop is CASGRAGFETQYF. The DNA for the CDR3 is TGCGCCAGCGGGCGTGCGGGGTTTGAGACCCAGTACTTC.

At least ten counts were recorded for this clone. The V and J genes are TRBV5-1 and TRBJ2-7, with a tentative D call TRBD1 (7 bases). The CDR3 runs to 15 residues. V was pared by 3 bases and J by 2 bases, with 15 bases between. CDR1 and CDR2 (germline): SGHRS, YFSETQ. CDR3 region: CASSSRGTAAYEQYF. In DNA, the CDR3 is TGCGCCAGCAGCTCCCGCGGGACAGCCGCCTACGAGCAGTACTTC.

This clone was recorded at least ten times. The rearrangement joins TRBV7-9 to TRBJ2-1; D perhaps matches TRBD1 (6 bases). CDR3 length: 13 residues. V was cut by 1 base and J by 9 bases, with 10 bases left in between. CDR1 SEHNR and CDR2 FQNEAQ come from the germline V gene (reference sequence). The CDR3 region is CASSLGGQVEQFF. CDR3 nucleotide sequence: TGTGCCAGCAGCTTAGGGGGGCAAGTTGAGCAGTTCTTC. Full variable domain (outside the CDR3, taken from reference TRBV7-9 and TRBJ2-1): DTGVSQNPRHKITKRGQNVTFRCDPISEHNRLYWYRQTLGQGPEFLTYFQNEAQLEKSRLLSDRFSAERPKGSFSTLEIQRTEQGDSAMYLCASSLGGQVEQFFGPGTRLTVL.

The sample holds many counts of this clone. The chain has TRBV6-1 and TRBJ1-1; 7 bases are a match to TRBD1. The junction had 10 bases not matched to a gene; V was cut back by 5 bases and J by 4 bases. Germline V lookup: CDR1 MNHNS, CDR2 SASEGT. This CDR3 has 15 amino acids. As DNA, the CDR3 is TGTGCCAGCAGTACCCCGACAGGGATAACCACTGAAGCTTTCTTT. Protein: CASSTPTGITTEAFF.

This clone was picked up many times. The rearrangement uses TRBV4-1 and TRBJ1-5; D unresolved. The germline V gene has CDR1 MGHRA and CDR2 YSYEKL. The CDR3 contains 14 residues. Between the trimmed V and J ends, which lost 3 bases and 0 bases, there was a span of 6 bases. CDR3 protein: CASSHPYSNQPQHF. The CDR3, as DNA: TGCGCCAGCAGCCACCCTTATAGCAATCAGCCCCAGCATTTT.

Ten or more counts support this clone. CDR3 sequence (DNA): TGCGCCAGCAGCAGGGAGGAGGGATACGAGCAGTACTTC. This translates into CASSREEGYEQYF. The genes are TRBV5-1 and TRBJ2-7, with D possibly TRBD2 on 6 matching bases. The V and J ends lost 4 bases and 4 bases respectively, with 12 bases between them. Germline CDR1 and CDR2: SGHRS and YFSETQ. The CDR3 extends over 13 amino acids.

Many counts were recorded for this clone. J is TRBJ1-5 and V is TRBV6-7; possibly TRBD1 for D (5 bases). TRBV6-7 counts as an open reading frame of uncertain function. Deletions cut 0 bases from V and 3 bases from J, with 6 bases between. CDR3 size: 14 residues. The DNA of the CDR3 is TGTGCCAGCAGTTACTCACAGGCCAATCAGCCCCAGCATTTT. Its translation is CASSYSQANQPQHF.